This T cell receptor (beta chain) was documented in a study of Graves' ophthalmopathy and Graves' hyperthyroidism. Overall study: Peripheral blood sampling preceded any treatment and occurred at initial diagnosis.

This clonotype has a count of ten or more. Germline and junction disagree at one end, which may indicate a read error. Where ophthalmopathy was present, donors had moderate-to-severe activity, CAS ≥3, NOSPECS ≥4 and duration under 3 months. Using RNA transcripts, the TCR beta CDR3 regions were amplified. Second-round multiplex PCR came after a first-round RT-PCR that employed HTBI primers. Via MiXCR, TCRdb re-called the multiplex PCR reads, giving one row per CDR3 protein. The sample lists under 400,000 distinct CDR3 sequences; about a sixth were seen once. CDR3 size: 15 residues. Looked up from germline, CDR1 is SGHAT and CDR2 is FQNNGV.

The TCR was taken from an adult man with Graves' ophthalmopathy. The sequenced sample was peripheral blood. The rearrangement uses TRBV11-2 and TRBJ2-5, with D possibly being TRBD2 (5 bases). CDR3 amino acids: CASSHRGPQQETQYF. CDR3 DNA: TGTGCCAGCAGCCATCGCGGGCCCCAGCAAGAGACTCAGTACTTC.